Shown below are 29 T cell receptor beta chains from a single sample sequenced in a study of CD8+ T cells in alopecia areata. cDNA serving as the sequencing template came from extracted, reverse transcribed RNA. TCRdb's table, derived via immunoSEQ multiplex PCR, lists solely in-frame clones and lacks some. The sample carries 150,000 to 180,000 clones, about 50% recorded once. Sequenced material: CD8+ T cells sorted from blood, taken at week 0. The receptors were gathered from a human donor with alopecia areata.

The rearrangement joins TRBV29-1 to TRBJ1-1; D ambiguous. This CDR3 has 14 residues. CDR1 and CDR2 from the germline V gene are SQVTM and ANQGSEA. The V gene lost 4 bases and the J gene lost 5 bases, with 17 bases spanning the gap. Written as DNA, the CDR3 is TGCAGCGTTGGTACCCGGAACCCCTATACTGAAGCTTTCTTT. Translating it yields CSVGTRNPYTEAFF.

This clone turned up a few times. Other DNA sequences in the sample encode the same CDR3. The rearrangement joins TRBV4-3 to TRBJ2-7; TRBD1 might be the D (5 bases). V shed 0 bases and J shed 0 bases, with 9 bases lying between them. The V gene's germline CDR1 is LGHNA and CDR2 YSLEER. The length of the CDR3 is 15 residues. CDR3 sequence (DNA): TGCGCCAGCAGCCAAGACAGGGCGAGCTCCTACGAGCAGTACTTC. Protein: CASSQDRASSYEQYF.

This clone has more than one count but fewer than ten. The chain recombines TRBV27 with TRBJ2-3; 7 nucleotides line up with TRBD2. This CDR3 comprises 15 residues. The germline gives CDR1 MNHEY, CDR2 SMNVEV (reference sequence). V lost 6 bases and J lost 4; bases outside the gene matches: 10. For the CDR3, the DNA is TGTGCCAGCAGCGAGGTCGGGGGGAGGGCAGATACGCAGTATTTT. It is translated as CASSEVGGRADTQYF.

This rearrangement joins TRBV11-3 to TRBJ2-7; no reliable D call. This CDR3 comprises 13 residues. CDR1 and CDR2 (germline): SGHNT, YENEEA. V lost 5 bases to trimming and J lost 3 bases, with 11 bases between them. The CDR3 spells CASSQGWGYEQYF. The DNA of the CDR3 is TGTGCCAGCAGCCAAGGTTGGGGCTACGAGCAGTACTTC.

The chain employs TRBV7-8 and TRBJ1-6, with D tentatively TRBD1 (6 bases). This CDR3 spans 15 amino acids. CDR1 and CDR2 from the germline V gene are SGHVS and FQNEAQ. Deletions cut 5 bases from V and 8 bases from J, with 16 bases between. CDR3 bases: TGTGCCAGCAGCCCGCGAAGGACAGTAGATTCACCCCTCCACTTT. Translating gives CASSPRRTVDSPLHF.

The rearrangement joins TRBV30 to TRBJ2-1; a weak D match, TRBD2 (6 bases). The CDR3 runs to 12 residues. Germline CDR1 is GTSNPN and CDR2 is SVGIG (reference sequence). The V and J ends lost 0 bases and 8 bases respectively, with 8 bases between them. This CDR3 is CAWSVGGYEQFF. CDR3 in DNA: TGTGCCTGGAGTGTTGGGGGGTATGAGCAGTTCTTC. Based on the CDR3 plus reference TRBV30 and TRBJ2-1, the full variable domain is SQTIHQWPATLVQPVGSPLSLECTVEGTSNPNLYWYRQAAGRGLQLLFYSVGIGQISSEVPQNLSASRPQDRQFILSSKKLLLSDSGFYLCAWSVGGYEQFFGPGTRLTVL.

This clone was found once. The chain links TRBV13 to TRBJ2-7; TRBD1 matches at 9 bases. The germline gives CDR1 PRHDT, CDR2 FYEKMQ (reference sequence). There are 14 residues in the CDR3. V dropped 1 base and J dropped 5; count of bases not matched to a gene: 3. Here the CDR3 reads CASSLEGQGNEQYF. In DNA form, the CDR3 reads TGTGCCAGCAGCTTAGAAGGACAGGGGAACGAGCAGTACTTC.

As DNA, the CDR3 is TGTGCCTGGTTGGACGACAGGGAATTCTCTGGGGCCAACGTCCTGACTTTC. Its protein product is CAWLDDREFSGANVLTF. The chain links TRBV30 to TRBJ2-6; 7 positions agree with TRBD1. This CDR3 has 17 amino acids. CDR1 GTSNPN and CDR2 SVGIG come from the germline V gene (reference sequence). The J segment lost 0 bases and the V segment lost 5 bases, leaving 10 bases of the junction unmatched. Using reference TRBV30 and TRBJ2-6 for the parts outside the CDR3, the full variable domain is SQTIHQWPATLVQPVGSPLSLECTVEGTSNPNLYWYRQAAGRGLQLLFYSVGIGQISSEVPQNLSASRPQDRQFILSSKKLLLSDSGFYLCAWLDDREFSGANVLTFGAGSRLTVL.

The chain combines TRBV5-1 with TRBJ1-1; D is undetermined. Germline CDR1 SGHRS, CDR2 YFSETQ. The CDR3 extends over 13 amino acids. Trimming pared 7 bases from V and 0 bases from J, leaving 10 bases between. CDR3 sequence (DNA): TGCGCCAGCTACGGTGGGTTGAACACTGAAGCTTTCTTT. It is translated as CASYGGLNTEAFF.

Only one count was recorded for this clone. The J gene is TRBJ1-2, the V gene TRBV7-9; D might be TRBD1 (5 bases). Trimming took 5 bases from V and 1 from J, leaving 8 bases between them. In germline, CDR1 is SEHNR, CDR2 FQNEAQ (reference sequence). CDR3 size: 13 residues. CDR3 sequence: CASSEGVNYGYTF. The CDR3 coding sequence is TGTGCCAGCAGCGAAGGGGTTAACTATGGCTACACCTTC. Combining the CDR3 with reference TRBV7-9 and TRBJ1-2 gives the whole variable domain DTGVSQNPRHKITKRGQNVTFRCDPISEHNRLYWYRQTLGQGPEFLTYFQNEAQLEKSRLLSDRFSAERPKGSFSTLEIQRTEQGDSAMYLCASSEGVNYGYTFGSGTRLTVV.

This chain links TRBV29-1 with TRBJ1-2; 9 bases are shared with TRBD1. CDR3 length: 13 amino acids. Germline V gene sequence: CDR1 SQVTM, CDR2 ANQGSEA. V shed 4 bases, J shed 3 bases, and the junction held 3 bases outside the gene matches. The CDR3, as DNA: TGCAGCGTTGGACAGGGGGATTACTATGGCTACACCTTC. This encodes CSVGQGDYYGYTF. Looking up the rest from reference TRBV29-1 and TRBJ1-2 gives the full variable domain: SAVISQKPSRDICQRGTSLTIQCQVDSQVTMMFWYRQQPGQSLTLIATANQGSEATYESGFVIDKFPISRPNLTFSTLTVSNMSPEDSSIYLCSVGQGDYYGYTFGSGTRLTVV.

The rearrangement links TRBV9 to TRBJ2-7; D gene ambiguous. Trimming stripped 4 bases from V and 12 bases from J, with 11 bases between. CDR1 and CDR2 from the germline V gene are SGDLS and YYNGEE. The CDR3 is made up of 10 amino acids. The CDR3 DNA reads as TGTGCCAGCAGCCCCCAAGAAAGGTACTTC. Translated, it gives CASSPQERYF.

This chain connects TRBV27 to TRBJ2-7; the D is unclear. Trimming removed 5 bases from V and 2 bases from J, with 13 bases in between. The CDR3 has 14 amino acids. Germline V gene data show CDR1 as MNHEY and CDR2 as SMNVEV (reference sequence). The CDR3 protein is CASSELRSPYEQYF. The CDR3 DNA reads TGTGCCAGCAGTGAACTTCGTAGTCCCTACGAGCAGTACTTC.

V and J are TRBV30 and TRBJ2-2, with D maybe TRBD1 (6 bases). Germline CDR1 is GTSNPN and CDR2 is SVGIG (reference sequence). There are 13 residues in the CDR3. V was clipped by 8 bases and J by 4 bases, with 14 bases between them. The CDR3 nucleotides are TGTGCCATGGACAGAGGAGGCACCGGGGAGCTGTTTTTT. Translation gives CAMDRGGTGELFF.

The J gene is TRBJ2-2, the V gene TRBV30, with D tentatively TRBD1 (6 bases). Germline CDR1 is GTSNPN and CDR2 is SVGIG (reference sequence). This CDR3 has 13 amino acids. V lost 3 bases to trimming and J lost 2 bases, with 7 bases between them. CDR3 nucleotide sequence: TGTGCCTGGAGAGGGACAAACACCGGGGAGCTGTTTTTT. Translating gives CAWRGTNTGELFF.

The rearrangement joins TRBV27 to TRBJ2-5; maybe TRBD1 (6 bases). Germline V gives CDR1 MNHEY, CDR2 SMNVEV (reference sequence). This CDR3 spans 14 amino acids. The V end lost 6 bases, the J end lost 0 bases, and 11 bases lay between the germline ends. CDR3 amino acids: CASSPTGYQETQYF. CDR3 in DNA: TGTGCCAGCAGCCCCACAGGGTACCAAGAGACCCAGTACTTC.

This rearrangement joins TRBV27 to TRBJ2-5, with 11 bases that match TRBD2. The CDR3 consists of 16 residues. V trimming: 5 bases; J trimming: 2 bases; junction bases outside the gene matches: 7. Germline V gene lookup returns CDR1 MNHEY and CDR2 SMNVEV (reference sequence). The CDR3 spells CASSPMTSGAQETQYF. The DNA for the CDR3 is TGTGCCAGCAGTCCTATGACTAGCGGGGCACAAGAGACCCAGTACTTC.

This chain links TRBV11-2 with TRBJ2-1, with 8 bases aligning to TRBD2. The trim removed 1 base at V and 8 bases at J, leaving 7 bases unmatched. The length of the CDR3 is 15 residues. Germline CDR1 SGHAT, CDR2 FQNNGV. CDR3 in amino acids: CASSLAGGPYHEQFF. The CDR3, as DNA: TGTGCCAGCAGCTTAGCGGGGGGGCCCTATCATGAGCAGTTCTTC.

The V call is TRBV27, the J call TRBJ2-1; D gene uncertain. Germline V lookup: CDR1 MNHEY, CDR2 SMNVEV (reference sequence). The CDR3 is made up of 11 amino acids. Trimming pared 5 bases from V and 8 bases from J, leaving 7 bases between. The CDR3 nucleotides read TGTGCCAGCAGTGACCGCGATGAGCAGTTCTTC. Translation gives CASSDRDEQFF.

The CDR3 loop is CASSLENYGYTF. CDR3 in DNA: TGTGCCAGCAGCTTAGAGAACTATGGCTACACCTTC. The chain carries TRBV13 and TRBJ1-2, with D hard to call. CDR1 is PRHDT, CDR2 FYEKMQ, per germline (reference sequence). The CDR3 totals 12 residues. The V end lost 1 base, the J end lost 2 bases, and 2 bases lay between the germline ends.

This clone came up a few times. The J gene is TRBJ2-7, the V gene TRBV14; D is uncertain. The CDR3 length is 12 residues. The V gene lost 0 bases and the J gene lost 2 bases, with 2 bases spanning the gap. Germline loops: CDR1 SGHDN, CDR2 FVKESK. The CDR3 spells CASSQDPYEQYF. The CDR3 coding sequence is TGTGCCAGCAGCCAAGACCCCTACGAGCAGTACTTC.

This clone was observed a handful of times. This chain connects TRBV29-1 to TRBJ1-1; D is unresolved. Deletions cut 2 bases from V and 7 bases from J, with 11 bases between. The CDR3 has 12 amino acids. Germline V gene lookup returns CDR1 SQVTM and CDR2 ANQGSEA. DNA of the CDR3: TGCAGCGTTGAAAGAGGAGAGAGTGAAGCTTTCTTT. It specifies CSVERGESEAFF.

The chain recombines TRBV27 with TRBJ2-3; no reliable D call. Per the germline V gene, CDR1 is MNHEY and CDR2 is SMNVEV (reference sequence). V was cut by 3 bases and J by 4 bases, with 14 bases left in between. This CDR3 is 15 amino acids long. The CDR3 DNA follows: TGTGCCAGCAGTTTCCGGGTGGCCCGGCCAGATACGCAGTATTTT. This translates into CASSFRVARPDTQYF.

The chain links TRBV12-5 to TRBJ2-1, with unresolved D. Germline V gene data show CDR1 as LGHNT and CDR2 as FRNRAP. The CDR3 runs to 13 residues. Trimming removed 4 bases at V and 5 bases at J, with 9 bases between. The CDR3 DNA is TGTGCTAGTGGTTCGGGCGGCAACAATGAGCAGTTCTTC. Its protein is CASGSGGNNEQFF.

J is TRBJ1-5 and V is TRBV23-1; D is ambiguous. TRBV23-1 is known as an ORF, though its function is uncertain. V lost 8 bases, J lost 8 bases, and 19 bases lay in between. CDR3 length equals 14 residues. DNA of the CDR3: TGCGCCAGCTCCCTCATCGGGTCCGGGGAGCCCCAGCATTTT. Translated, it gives CASSLIGSGEPQHF.

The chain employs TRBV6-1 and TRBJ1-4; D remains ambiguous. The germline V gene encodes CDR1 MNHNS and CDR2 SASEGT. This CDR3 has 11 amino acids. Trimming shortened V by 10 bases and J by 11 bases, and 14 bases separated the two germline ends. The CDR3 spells CATARSEKLFF. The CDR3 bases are TGTGCCACTGCTAGAAGTGAGAAACTGTTTTTT.

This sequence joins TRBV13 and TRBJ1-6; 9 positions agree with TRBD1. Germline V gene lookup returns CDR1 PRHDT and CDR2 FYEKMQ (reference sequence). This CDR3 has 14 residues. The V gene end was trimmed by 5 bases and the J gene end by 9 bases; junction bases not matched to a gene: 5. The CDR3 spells CASSILQGASPLHF. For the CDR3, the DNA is TGTGCCAGCAGCATACTACAGGGGGCTTCACCCCTCCACTTT.

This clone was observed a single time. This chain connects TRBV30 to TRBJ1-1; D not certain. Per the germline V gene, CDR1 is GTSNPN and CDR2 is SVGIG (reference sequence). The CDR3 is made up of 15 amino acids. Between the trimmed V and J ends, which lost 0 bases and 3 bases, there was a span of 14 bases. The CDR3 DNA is TGTGCCTGGAGTGTAGGTCGGGGTTCGGACACTGAAGCTTTCTTT. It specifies CAWSVGRGSDTEAFF.

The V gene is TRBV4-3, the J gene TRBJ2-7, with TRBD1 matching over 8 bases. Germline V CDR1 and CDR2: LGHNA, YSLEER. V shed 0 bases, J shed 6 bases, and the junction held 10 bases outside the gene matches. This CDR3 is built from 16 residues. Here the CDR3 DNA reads TGCGCCAGCAGCCAAGAAAGTAGGACAGGGTTCATCGAGCAGTACTTC. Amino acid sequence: CASSQESRTGFIEQYF.